The TCR beta chain under discussion was sequenced for a study of identical twins. Study-level points and caveats: Zero-insertion findings could be partly confounded by invariant cells (MAIT and iNKT cells). Out-of-frame TCR alpha sharing in monozygotic twins exceeded recombination model predictions.

TCRdb passed the 5' RACE reads through MiXCR, listing each CDR3 protein once. Altogether hundreds of thousands of distinct CDR3 sequences are present, less than 10% being singletons, with the ten largest covering 5% to 5.5%. Healthy Caucasians, and only they, were the donors. V dropped 3 bases and J dropped 1 base, with 12 bases sitting between them. Germline CDR1 LGHNA, CDR2 YSLEER. CDR3 length: 15 residues. This clonotype was recorded a few times. Its antigen is not identified. The gene calls are TRBV4-3 and TRBJ1-1, with a weak D call TRBD1 (5 bases). The clonotype originates from a woman aged 18-29 years in good health. Material: memory (CD45RO+) T cells sorted from blood. This chain's CDR3 is CASSHEGTRNTEAFF. The CDR3 DNA sequence: TGCGCCAGCAGCCACGAGGGGACGAGGAACACTGAAGCTTTCTTT.